The rows below give T cell receptor beta chains drawn from one sample of a study of glioma-infiltrating T cells. TCRdb recomputed calls from the multiplex PCR reads with MiXCR, one row per CDR3 protein. Of around 140,000 distinct CDR3 sequences listed, approximately 39% are singletons. The sample taken for sequencing was glioma tissue, nonneoplastic brain tissue, or PBMCs (not recorded which). The receptors derive from a human donor with low-grade glioma or glioblastoma, undergoing nonglioma brain surgery, or in good health (not recorded which). Both conserved end residues are part of each CDR3. The order of the fields is J gene, clone size, D gene, V gene, CDR3 DNA, CDR3 protein. The D gene is left open where the match is weak. Clone size is stated in some rows and not others, as once, few, many or a class when expanded.

j_call: TRBJ1-2
clone_size: -
d_call: TRBD1
v_call: TRBV28
cdr3_nt: TGTGCCAGCAGTTACTCGGACAGGGGGCTTGGCTACACCTTC
cdr3_aa: CASSYSDRGLGYTF

j_call: TRBJ2-2
clone_size: many
d_call: -
v_call: TRBV6-1
cdr3_nt: TGTGCCAGCAGGGTCAGGGGCACCGGGGAGCTGTTTTTT
cdr3_aa: CASRVRGTGELFF

j_call: TRBJ2-7
clone_size: -
d_call: TRBD1
v_call: TRBV11-2
cdr3_nt: TGTGCCAGCAGCCCCCCGAGACAGGGTTGGAGCTACGGCTACGAGCAGTACTTC
cdr3_aa: CASSPPRQGWSYGYEQYF

j_call: TRBJ2-5
clone_size: few
d_call: -
v_call: TRBV2
cdr3_nt: TGTGCCAGCAGTCCAGGAACCGGGAAGGAGACCCAGTACTTC
cdr3_aa: CASSPGTGKETQYF

j_call: TRBJ2-1
clone_size: -
d_call: TRBD2
v_call: TRBV20-1
cdr3_nt: TGCAGTGCTAGAGTCCCAGCGGGGGTTCAGGGGACTAGACGTGAGCAGTTCTTC
cdr3_aa: CSARVPAGVQGTRREQFF

j_call: TRBJ2-1
clone_size: -
d_call: -
v_call: TRBV6-2/TRBV6-3
cdr3_nt: TGTGCCAGCAGTTACTCGACAACCGGGACCGAGGTGAATGAGCAGTTCTTC
cdr3_aa: CASSYSTTGTEVNEQFF

j_call: TRBJ2-3
clone_size: few
d_call: -
v_call: TRBV30
cdr3_nt: TGTGCCTGGACCGGTTTAACAGATACGCAGTATTTT
cdr3_aa: CAWTGLTDTQYF

j_call: TRBJ2-2
clone_size: -
d_call: -
v_call: TRBV7-6
cdr3_nt: TGTGCCAGCAGCTTAGACCCGAACGGGGAGCTGTTTTTT
cdr3_aa: CASSLDPNGELFF

j_call: TRBJ2-7
clone_size: -
d_call: TRBD1
v_call: TRBV20-1
cdr3_nt: TGCAGTGCTAGAGATACAAGACAGGGGGTGTACGAGCAGTACTTC
cdr3_aa: CSARDTRQGVYEQYF

j_call: TRBJ1-6
clone_size: -
d_call: TRBD1
v_call: TRBV6-1
cdr3_nt: TGTGCCAGCACCACCGGGACAGAGAATTCACCCCTCCACTTT
cdr3_aa: CASTTGTENSPLHF

j_call: TRBJ1-4
clone_size: -
d_call: -
v_call: TRBV28
cdr3_nt: TGTGCCAGCAGTTTAAGGGGGGTAGAAGATGAAAAACTGTTTTTT
cdr3_aa: CASSLRGVEDEKLFF

j_call: TRBJ1-2
clone_size: few
d_call: -
v_call: TRBV20-1
cdr3_nt: TGCAGTGCTAAAACCCAGACAGGCAACTATGGCTACACCTTC
cdr3_aa: CSAKTQTGNYGYTF

j_call: TRBJ1-1
clone_size: many
d_call: -
v_call: TRBV6-2/TRBV6-3
cdr3_nt: TGTGCCAGCAGTTACTACGCTTCGATGAACACTGAAGCTTTCTTT
cdr3_aa: CASSYYASMNTEAFF

j_call: TRBJ2-5
clone_size: -
d_call: -
v_call: TRBV6-1
cdr3_nt: TGTGCCAGCACCACAGCCGGCCAAGAGACCCAGTACTTC
cdr3_aa: CASTTAGQETQYF

j_call: TRBJ2-3
clone_size: -
d_call: -
v_call: TRBV4-1
cdr3_nt: TGCGCCAGCAGCCAAGCGTGGAACACAGATACGCAGTATTTT
cdr3_aa: CASSQAWNTDTQYF

j_call: TRBJ2-7
clone_size: few
d_call: -
v_call: TRBV12-3/TRBV12-4
cdr3_nt: TGTGCCAGCAGTTCCTCGGGGTTGAGTTTTGCCTACGAGCAGTACTTC
cdr3_aa: CASSSSGLSFAYEQYF

j_call: TRBJ1-1
clone_size: few
d_call: -
v_call: TRBV20-1
cdr3_nt: TGCAGTGCCGCTTTGGGTTCGGGTGCTTTCTTT
cdr3_aa: CSAALGSGAFF

j_call: TRBJ2-5
clone_size: -
d_call: TRBD2
v_call: TRBV20-1
cdr3_nt: TGCAGTGCTGAGAGGACTAGCGGGCAAGAGACCCAGTACTTC
cdr3_aa: CSAERTSGQETQYF

j_call: TRBJ2-7
clone_size: many
d_call: -
v_call: TRBV25-1
cdr3_nt: TGTGCCAGCAGTGAAGGTAGCGGAAGGGACGAGCAGTACTTC
cdr3_aa: CASSEGSGRDEQYF

j_call: TRBJ1-2
clone_size: -
d_call: -
v_call: TRBV2
cdr3_nt: TGTGCCAGCCGCCCTCCGGGGATCTATGGCTACACCTTC
cdr3_aa: CASRPPGIYGYTF